This TCR beta chain was profiled in a study of blood T cell repertoires in COVID-19. The overall study: Sites in the United States, Italy and Spain provided acute and convalescent COVID-19 samples. PBMCs, B-cell-depleted T cells, or T cells provided the cDNA or gDNA that made up the material.

The CDR3 is 12 amino acids. V dropped 4 bases and J dropped 5 bases, with 8 bases sitting between them. CDR1 and CDR2 (germline): MNHEY, SVGAGI. Original processing methods: Amplification of reference gene primers was used by the study to estimate nucleated cell counts. Assay: immunoSEQ multiplex PCR; the TCRdb copy retains only in-frame clones and omits some. That table supplies the V and J calls and clone size; D and trimming were determined from the DNA. The sample holds some 150,000 clones, around 80% seen once. The chain employs TRBV6-5 and TRBJ1-1; D is unclear. This TCR came from a woman of 80 years or more in a cohort sampled during active or convalescent COVID-19. Source material: peripheral blood. The CDR3 loop is CASSSPGTEAFF. CDR3 DNA: TGTGCCAGCAGTTCCCCGGGGACTGAAGCTTTCTTT.